A selection of T cell receptor beta chains follows, all from one sample in a study of CD8 T cells in ankylosing spondylitis. One entry per CDR3 protein results from TCRdb running MiXCR on the 5' RACE reads. The data hold more than 650,000 distinct CDR3 sequences, with 12% observed a single time. The sequencing input was blood, either unsorted or a sorted T cell fraction (not recorded which). Receptor source: a male donor with ankylosing spondylitis. Both conserved end residues are trimmed from each CDR3.

j_gene | len | v_gene | CDR3aa
TRBJ2-2 | 14 | TRBV4-3 | ASSRNTQGNTGELF
TRBJ2-1 | 12 | TRBV12-3/TRBV12-4 | ASRISGRGNEQF
TRBJ2-2 | 14 | TRBV7-2 | ASAERQGVFTGELF
TRBJ2-1 | 12 | TRBV12-3/TRBV12-4 | ASRRISSYNEQF
TRBJ2-3 | 13 | TRBV20-1 | SASILAGGRDTQY
TRBJ1-1 | 13 | TRBV18 | ASSPSPRGNTEAF
TRBJ2-1 | 11 | TRBV20-1 | SGTSGAYNEQF
TRBJ2-2 | 15 | TRBV7-2 | ASSAPGLAVPTGELF
TRBJ2-5 | 12 | TRBV6-2/TRBV6-3 | ASSFLRPQETQY
TRBJ2-1 | 11 | TRBV10-3 | AISLTSSNEQF
TRBJ2-7 | 9 | TRBV20-1 | SAERGGEQY
TRBJ2-1 | 14 | TRBV15 | ATSPSPRGGYNEQF
TRBJ2-5 | 12 | TRBV12-3/TRBV12-4 | ASRPAGGRETQY
TRBJ2-3 | 14 | TRBV18 | ASSPGLEKGSDTQY
TRBJ1-4 | 13 | TRBV7-9 | ASSPRTGRNEKLF
TRBJ2-2 | 13 | TRBV5-1 | ASSLQPTNTGELF
TRBJ2-6 | 12 | TRBV4-2 | ASSQEGLANVLT
TRBJ1-1 | 13 | TRBV20-1 | SAWGLWSQNTEAF
TRBJ1-2 | 12 | TRBV7-2 | ASSLAGRQNGYT
TRBJ2-3 | 15 | TRBV4-3 | ASSQAGVAGFTDTQY
TRBJ2-7 | 14 | TRBV4-3 | ASSQDQDRVAYEQY
TRBJ2-5 | 14 | TRBV20-1 | SARRGSGGAEETQY
TRBJ2-1 | 14 | TRBV24-1 | ATSDTVGGSYNEQF
TRBJ2-1 | 14 | TRBV6-1 | ASRNLGQGAYNEQF
TRBJ2-7 | 12 | TRBV5-1 | ASSSQGAGLEQY
TRBJ1-2 | 10 | TRBV20-1 | SPVSANYGYT
TRBJ1-6 | 12 | TRBV12-3/TRBV12-4 | ASSLSATNSPLH
TRBJ2-2 | 13 | TRBV5-1 | ASSLDRSSTGELF
TRBJ1-1 | 8 | TRBV29-1 | SVGLLKAF
TRBJ2-3 | 11 | TRBV11-2 | ASSYRALDTQY
TRBJ1-6 | 16 | TRBV11-2 | ASSSRFLGQPVGSPLH
TRBJ2-1 | 15 | TRBV20-1 | SARNAPLGKRGNEQF
TRBJ1-5 | 11 | TRBV6-1 | ASSRLGDQPQH
TRBJ1-2 | 13 | TRBV10-3 | AISRDRGVGYGYT
TRBJ2-1 | 16 | TRBV4-3 | ASSQERGGGPLYNEQF
TRBJ2-2 | 13 | TRBV4-2 | ASSQVGQTTGELF
TRBJ2-7 | 13 | TRBV7-2 | ASSNALAGGVEQY
TRBJ1-4 | 13 | TRBV28 | ASRIGTGGNEKLF
TRBJ1-2 | 18 | TRBV6-2/TRBV6-3 | ASSRRIPHYTDRSDYGYT
TRBJ1-4 | 12 | TRBV5-1 | ASSLQGVDEKLF
TRBJ2-5 | 16 | TRBV20-1 | SARRQGLASESQETQY
TRBJ2-6 | 12 | TRBV10-3 | AISAGLGANVLT
TRBJ2-3 | 12 | TRBV30 | AWSEASGTDTQY
TRBJ2-1 | 15 | TRBV6-1 | ASSEARNSLGRNEQF
TRBJ2-7 | 15 | TRBV20-1 | SAPNLMRRGGLYEQY
TRBJ1-2 | 11 | TRBV20-1 | SAKAGQVYGYT
TRBJ2-5 | 19 | TRBV4-1 | ASSQEPWTSGSWGIKETQY
TRBJ2-1 | 12 | TRBV7-3 | ASSLDPTGPEQF
TRBJ2-4 | 13 | TRBV5-1 | ASSLGDSDKNIQY
TRBJ1-1 | 14 | TRBV15 | ATSRDYEAWGTEAF
TRBJ2-1 | 12 | TRBV4-3 | ASSQDFGRDEQF